This T cell receptor beta chain was identified in a study of blood T cells in healthy people across ages. It was with a sample-barcoded 5' primer and a J-beta primer mix that a second PCR of roughly 7 to 12 cycles was run. One entry per CDR3 protein, called by TCRdb with MiXCR from the 5' RACE reads. The data show some 760,000 distinct CDR3 sequences, 25% seen once. This CDR3 has 13 amino acids. Germline values: CDR1 SNHLY, CDR2 FYNNEI. V was shortened by 6 bases and J by 8 bases, with 16 bases between the two germline ends. These sequences were also reported in another study, on T cells of mothers and their children.

The rearrangement joins TRBV2 to TRBJ1-2; D gene uncertain. This TCR was recovered from a boy younger than 18 in good health. Input material: blood. Here the CDR3 DNA reads TGTGCCAGCAGACCAGACACTCCCGGGGGCTACACCTTC. As protein: CASRPDTPGGYTF.